This is a list of T cell receptor beta chains from one sample in a study of blood T cell repertoires in COVID-19. Clones were sequenced by immunoSEQ multiplex PCR, and TCRdb holds only the in-frame ones, with some missing. Of some 300,000 clones in the sample, 85% are singletons; the top ten hold around 4%. The sequencing input was peripheral blood. These receptors were collected from a woman in her 50s with active or convalescent COVID-19. The CDR3 runs from the conserved cysteine through the conserved F or W. A D gene is named only where the DNA matches it firmly. Only part of the rows carry a size: once, few, many, or a class if the clone is expanded.

>once|TRBV5-4|TRBJ2-5|-
CASSPNQGGEETQYF
TGTGCCAGCAGCCCCAACCAGGGTGGGGAAGAGACCCAGTACTTC
>once|TRBV6-2/TRBV6-3|TRBJ1-3|-
CASSYSEEISGNTIYF
TGTGCCAGCAGTTACTCGGAGGAAATCTCTGGAAACACCATATATTTT
>-|TRBV27|TRBJ1-2|TRBD1
CASRGTAPNYGYTF
TGTGCCAGCAGGGGGACAGCACCTAACTATGGCTACACCTTC
>-|TRBV29-1|TRBJ1-1|-
CSVEEQFEAFF
TGCAGCGTTGAAGAACAGTTTGAAGCTTTCTTT
>once|TRBV19|TRBJ2-2|TRBD1
CASSWAGGVSGELFF
TGTGCCAGTAGTTGGGCAGGGGGCGTATCCGGGGAGCTGTTTTTT
>-|TRBV21-1|TRBJ1-2|-
CASSKAGQPTNYGYTF
TGTGCCAGCAGCAAAGCCGGACAGCCTACTAACTATGGCTACACCTTC
>-|TRBV6-5|TRBJ1-6|-
CASSTQGTRNSPLHF
TGTGCCAGCAGCACTCAGGGGACAAGGAATTCACCCCTCCACTTT
>-|TRBV10-1|TRBJ1-2|-
CASSLNNREGGYTF
TGCGCCAGCAGTCTCAATAACAGGGAGGGGGGCTACACCTTC
>-|TRBV2|TRBJ2-5|TRBD2
CASIWRERETQYF
TGTGCCAGCATTTGGCGGGAGAGAGAGACCCAGTACTTC
>-|TRBV6-5|TRBJ2-1|-
CASSTRTDNEQFF
TGTGCCAGCAGTACCCGGACAGACAATGAGCAGTTCTTC
>-|TRBV27|TRBJ1-2|-
CASGPSFSSRGYTF
TGTGCCAGCGGCCCGTCTTTTAGCAGCCGGGGCTACACCTTC
>-|TRBV2|TRBJ1-1|-
CASSEGGAYVGTEAFF
TGTGCCAGCAGTGAAGGCGGGGCCTATGTGGGCACTGAAGCTTTCTTT
>-|TRBV6-5|TRBJ1-5|-
CAIQGGNQPQHF
TGTGCCATCCAGGGTGGCAATCAGCCCCAGCATTTT
>-|TRBV7-9|TRBJ2-3|-
CASSLDGSTDTQYF
TGTGCCAGCAGCCTAGACGGGAGCACAGATACGCAGTATTTT
>few|TRBV11-2|TRBJ1-1|-
CASSLARGPEAFF
TGTGCCAGCAGCTTAGCGCGAGGGCCTGAAGCTTTCTTT
>once|TRBV5-1|TRBJ2-1|-
CASSRGLTAYNEQFF
TGCGCCAGCAGCAGGGGTTTGACAGCGTACAATGAGCAGTTCTTC
>-|TRBV5-6|TRBJ1-3|TRBD1
CASSRRWDRVNTIYF
TGTGCCAGCAGCAGGAGGTGGGACAGGGTCAACACCATATATTTT
>-|TRBV3-1/TRBV3-2|TRBJ2-3|-
CASSQGLGIGVTDTQYF
TGTGCCAGCAGCCAAGGGCTGGGGATCGGGGTCACAGATACGCAGTATTTT
>-|TRBV6-5|TRBJ2-1|TRBD2
CASRGLVGNEQFF
TGTGCCAGCAGAGGACTAGTGGGGAATGAGCAGTTCTTC
>-|TRBV7-9|TRBJ2-5|-
CASSPDTRQETQYF
TGTGCCAGCAGCCCAGACACACGCCAAGAGACCCAGTACTTC
>-|TRBV28|TRBJ1-5|TRBD1
CASSQPGGWGNQPQHF
TGTGCCAGCAGTCAACCAGGGGGCTGGGGCAATCAGCCCCAGCATTTT
>-|TRBV5-1|TRBJ1-3|-
CASSLAEGSSGNTIYF
TGCGCCAGCAGCTTGGCGGAAGGGAGCTCTGGAAACACCATATATTTT
>few|TRBV2|TRBJ1-1|-
CASSESPPGGNTEAFF
TGTGCCAGCAGTGAGTCCCCCCCGGGGGGCAACACTGAAGCTTTCTTT
>-|TRBV7-3|TRBJ2-3|TRBD2
CASSLTPGLAGGDTQYF
TGTGCCAGCAGCTTAACCCCGGGACTAGCGGGAGGGGATACGCAGTATTTT
>-|TRBV5-1|TRBJ2-1|-
CASSLAGSRVADEQFF
TGCGCCAGCAGCTTGGCGGGCAGCAGGGTAGCCGATGAGCAGTTCTTC
>-|TRBV6-5|TRBJ2-3|-
CASRASGDTQYF
TGTGCCAGCAGGGCGTCAGGAGATACGCAGTATTTT
>-|TRBV7-8|TRBJ1-1|TRBD1
CASSYQAPGQGAEAFF
TGTGCCAGCAGCTACCAGGCCCCGGGACAGGGGGCTGAAGCTTTCTTT
>-|TRBV18|TRBJ1-5|TRBD1
CASSGNDRGLGNQPQHF
TGTGCCAGTTCAGGCAATGACAGGGGGCTAGGTAATCAGCCCCAGCATTTT
>-|TRBV18|TRBJ1-5|-
CASLRTGDWAQHF
TGTGCCAGCTTGAGGACGGGGGACTGGGCCCAGCATTTT
>-|TRBV7-8|TRBJ2-1|TRBD2
CASSLTGGLGLAGGHNEQFF
TGTGCCAGCAGCTTAACAGGGGGTTTGGGACTAGCGGGAGGCCACAATGAGCAGTTCTTC
>once|TRBV2|TRBJ1-1|-
CASSGGRWSEAFF
TGTGCCAGCAGTGGCGGGCGGTGGAGTGAAGCTTTCTTT
>-|TRBV10-3|TRBJ2-2|TRBD2
CAITPDGRARGGELFF
TGTGCCATCACTCCCGACGGGAGGGCCAGGGGCGGGGAGCTGTTTTTT
>-|TRBV6-5|TRBJ1-2|TRBD1
CASSPRQGNYGYTF
TGTGCCAGCAGCCCCAGACAGGGAAACTATGGCTACACCTTC
>-|TRBV19|TRBJ2-2|TRBD1
CASSISSHRGNTGELFF
TGTGCCAGTAGTATATCATCCCACAGGGGGAACACCGGGGAGCTGTTTTTT
>-|TRBV7-3|TRBJ2-1|TRBD1
CASSLSGQSDEQFF
TGTGCCAGCAGCTTATCGGGACAGAGCGATGAGCAGTTCTTC
>-|TRBV6-5|TRBJ1-1|-
CASIGGPGSNTEAFF
TGTGCCAGCATTGGAGGTCCGGGATCGAACACTGAAGCTTTCTTT
>few|TRBV7-3|TRBJ2-2|TRBD2
CASSPTSGDFTGELFF
TGTGCCAGCAGTCCTACTAGCGGGGATTTCACCGGGGAGCTGTTTTTT
>-|TRBV10-2|TRBJ1-5|-
CASSSLSNQPQHF
TGCGCCAGCTCTTCTTTGAGCAATCAGCCCCAGCATTTT
>-|TRBV5-1|TRBJ2-7|TRBD2
CASSLGLAGSYEQYF
TGCGCCAGCAGCTTAGGGCTAGCGGGGTCCTACGAGCAGTACTTC
>-|TRBV5-5|TRBJ2-1|-
CASSLEGGWDEQFF
TGTGCCAGCAGCTTGGAAGGCGGGTGGGATGAGCAGTTCTTC
>-|TRBV21-1|TRBJ2-7|-
CASIPSRRPSYEQYF
TGTGCCAGCATCCCTTCACGCAGGCCCTCCTACGAGCAGTACTTC
>-|TRBV28|TRBJ2-7|-
CASSGTLPRYEQYF
TGTGCCAGCAGCGGGACTCTCCCGCGCTACGAGCAGTACTTC
>-|TRBV10-3|TRBJ2-2|TRBD1
CAISESGGQGAVGELFF
TGTGCCATCAGTGAGTCGGGGGGACAGGGGGCCGTCGGGGAGCTGTTTTTT
>-|TRBV20-1|TRBJ1-1|TRBD1
CSASHRGRRTEAFF
TGCAGTGCTAGTCACAGGGGTCGGCGCACTGAAGCTTTCTTT
>-|TRBV7-7|TRBJ2-1|TRBD2
CASSRLTSGAHDEQFF
TGTGCCAGCAGCCGGCTGACTAGCGGGGCCCACGATGAGCAGTTCTTC
>-|TRBV9|TRBJ2-7|-
CASSLMEGGWEQYF
TGTGCCAGCAGCCTGATGGAGGGAGGATGGGAGCAGTACTTC
>-|TRBV7-8|TRBJ1-1|-
CASSLIRDTEAFF
TGTGCCAGCAGCTTAATCCGGGACACTGAAGCTTTCTTT
>-|TRBV28|TRBJ1-2|TRBD1
CASVSAGTVYGYTF
TGTGCCAGCGTTAGCGCCGGGACAGTCTATGGCTACACCTTC
>-|TRBV24-1|TRBJ2-2|TRBD1
CATSDPLGQGWGHNKPGELFF
TGTGCCACCAGTGACCCACTGGGACAGGGATGGGGGCACAACAAGCCCGGGGAGCTGTTTTTT